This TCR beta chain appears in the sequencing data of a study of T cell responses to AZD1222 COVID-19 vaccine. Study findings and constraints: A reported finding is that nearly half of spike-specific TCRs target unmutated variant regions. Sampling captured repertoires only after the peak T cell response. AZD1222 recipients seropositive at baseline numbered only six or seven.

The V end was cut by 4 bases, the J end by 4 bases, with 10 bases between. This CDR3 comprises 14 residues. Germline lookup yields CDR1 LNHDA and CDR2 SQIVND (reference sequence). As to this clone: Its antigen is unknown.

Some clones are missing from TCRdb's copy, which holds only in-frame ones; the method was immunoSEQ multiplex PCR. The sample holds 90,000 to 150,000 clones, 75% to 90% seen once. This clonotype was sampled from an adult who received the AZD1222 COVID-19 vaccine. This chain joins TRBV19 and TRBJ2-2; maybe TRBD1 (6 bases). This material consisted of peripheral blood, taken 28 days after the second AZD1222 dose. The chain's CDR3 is CASSTTGRTGELFF. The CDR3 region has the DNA TGTGCCAGTAGTACCACAGGGCGCACCGGGGAGCTGTTTTTT.